This T cell receptor (beta chain) stems from a study of T cell changes during pregnancy in multiple sclerosis. The CDR3 has 13 amino acids. Germline V gene data show CDR1 as SGHNT and CDR2 as YYREEE (reference sequence). Trimming cost V 4 bases and J 2 bases, with 9 bases left between them. Clones were sequenced by immunoSEQ multiplex PCR, and TCRdb holds only the in-frame ones, with some missing. The sample contains tens of thousands of clones, roughly 91% of which appear only once. V and J are TRBV5-4 and TRBJ1-2; a possible D gene is TRBD1 (5 bases). The clonotype originates from a female donor with multiple sclerosis, enrolled in a pregnancy study. The specimen was CD4+ T cells from peripheral blood mononuclear cells, collected in the first trimester of pregnancy. CDR3 sequence (DNA): TGTGCCAGCAGCCTAGGGGCCAACTATGGCTACACCTTC. Protein: CASSLGANYGYTF.